This T cell receptor beta chain was identified during a study of Ad26.COV2.S vaccination and SARS-CoV-2 variants. The overall study: A participant enrolled in the COV1001 Ad26.COV2.S trial arm provided the sample. Intramuscular Ad26.COV2.S at 5x10^10 or 1x10^11 viral particles. Study observations and caveats: It was reported that spike-specific CD8+ and CD4+ T cell responses were substantially broad after vaccination.

With 4 bases removed from V and 7 bases from J, the gap between germline ends came to 23 bases. Per the germline V gene, CDR1 is SGHTA and CDR2 is FQGNSA. The CDR3 is 16 amino acids. As concerns this clone: Its antigen is unidentified.

The treatment: 15 to 20 received Ad26.COV2.S at low or high dose, single or two shots; 5 received placebo; per-sample allocation not given. Specimens were obtained on day 63 following the first vaccine or placebo injection. Here immunoSEQ multiplex PCR was the method, and the copy in TCRdb shows in-frame clones only, minus some. The sample records a few hundred thousand clones, roughly 90% being singletons. The rearrangement links TRBV7-2 to TRBJ2-7; possibly TRBD2 for D (6 bases). The receptor was isolated from a person between 18 and 65 years old who received the Ad26.COV2.S COVID-19 vaccine or a placebo. The sequencing used peripheral blood, collected in a trial of Ad26.COV2.S vaccine versus placebo. Here the CDR3 DNA reads TGTGCCAGCAGCTCCCAGGTTAGGGGTGCCGGAGGGGAGCAGTACTTC. Translated, it gives CASSSQVRGAGGEQYF.